These 11 T cell receptor beta chains originate from one sample sequenced in a study of T cell responses to AZD1222 COVID-19 vaccine. TCRdb's table, derived via immunoSEQ multiplex PCR, lists solely in-frame clones and lacks some. Here the sample spans more than 150,000 clones, roughly 91% being singletons. The source material was peripheral blood, sampled 28 days after the second AZD1222 dose. These receptors were collected from an adult who received the AZD1222 COVID-19 vaccine.

Note on this clone: The sample holds other DNA sequences that translate to the same CDR3. This chain links TRBV19 with TRBJ1-5, with 7 bases matching TRBD1. The germline V gene has CDR1 LNHDA and CDR2 SQIVND (reference sequence). V lost 5 bases to trimming and J lost 1 base; unmatched junction nucleotides: 2. CDR3 length equals 14 residues. For the CDR3, the DNA is TGTGCCAGTAGTGCGACAGGGAGCAATCAGCCCCAGCATTTT. Its protein product is CASSATGSNQPQHF. Complete variable domain (other parts from reference TRBV19 and TRBJ1-5): DGGITQSPKYLFRKEGQNVTLSCEQNLNHDAMYWYRQDPGQGLRLIYYSQIVNDFQKGDIAEGYSVSREKKESFPLTVTSAQKNPTAFYLCASSATGSNQPQHFGDGTRLSIL.

The V and J genes are TRBV2 and TRBJ1-6; D gene uncertain. This CDR3 comprises 14 residues. Germline CDR1 SNHLY, CDR2 FYNNEI. Between the trimmed V and J ends, which lost 2 bases and 7 bases, there was a span of 9 bases. As DNA, the CDR3 is TGTGCCAGCAGTGAACGGGGTGGCAATTCACCCCTCCACTTT. Its protein is CASSERGGNSPLHF.

The V gene is TRBV27, the J gene TRBJ1-1; D may be TRBD1 (5 bases). CDR3 size: 13 residues. The V gene's germline CDR1 is MNHEY and CDR2 SMNVEV (reference sequence). Trimming shortened V by 5 bases and J by 4 bases, and 11 bases separated the two germline ends. This CDR3 is CASSLRGRTEAFF. The CDR3 DNA follows: TGTGCCAGCAGTCTGCGGGGCCGCACTGAAGCTTTCTTT.

This chain joins TRBV4-1 and TRBJ2-2; unclear D gene. Germline lookup yields CDR1 MGHRA and CDR2 YSYEKL. The CDR3 sequence is 13 residues long. The V end lost 4 bases, the J end lost 5 bases, and 8 bases lay between the germline ends. Written as DNA, the CDR3 is TGCGCCAGCAGCCCCCATTGGACCGGGGAGCTGTTTTTT. Translated, it gives CASSPHWTGELFF.

V is TRBV12-3 or TRBV12-4 and J is TRBJ2-7; 8 bases agree with TRBD2. CDR3 length: 13 residues. V shed 6 bases and J 2 bases; nucleotides not matched to a gene: 3. Here the CDR3 DNA reads TGTGCCAGCAGCCCGGGAGGGGCCTACGAGCAGTACTTC. Amino acids: CASSPGGAYEQYF.

The J gene is TRBJ2-5, the V gene TRBV6-1, with a weak D call TRBD1 (6 bases). There are 14 residues in the CDR3. Trimming left V 2 bases short and J 4 bases short, with 11 bases between. Germline V gives CDR1 MNHNS, CDR2 SASEGT. DNA for the CDR3: TGTGCCAGCAGTGAACCCGCAGGGGTAGAGACCCAGTACTTC. As protein: CASSEPAGVETQYF.

The chain employs TRBV29-1 and TRBJ1-1; possibly TRBD1 for D (5 bases). Germline V gene sequence: CDR1 SQVTM, CDR2 ANQGSEA. This CDR3 has 13 amino acids. Trimming cost V 4 bases and J 0 bases, with 9 bases left between them. CDR3 coding DNA: TGCAGCGTTGCGGGGCTTATGAACACTGAAGCTTTCTTT. Its protein is CSVAGLMNTEAFF.

This chain links TRBV24-1 with TRBJ1-3; 7 bases agree with TRBD1. Germline values: CDR1 KGHDR, CDR2 SFDVKD. J lost 1 base, V lost 2 bases, and 4 bases had no gene match. The CDR3 totals 16 residues. CDR3 amino acids: CATSDSDRTSGNTIYF. The CDR3 bases are TGTGCCACCAGTGATTCGGACAGGACTTCTGGAAACACCATATATTTT.

The chain has TRBV29-1 and TRBJ1-5, with 11 bases matching TRBD1. Germline CDR1 is SQVTM and CDR2 is ANQGSEA. The length of the CDR3 is 14 residues. V was pared by 7 bases and J by 5 bases, with 7 bases of the junction left unmatched. CDR3 DNA sequence: TGCAGCGCTACGGACAGGGGGCAGGATCAGCCCCAGCATTTT. This codes for CSATDRGQDQPQHF.

The chain has TRBV4-1 and TRBJ1-1; D not resolved. The V gene lost 3 bases and the J gene lost 4 bases, with 15 bases spanning the gap. The germline V gene has CDR1 MGHRA and CDR2 YSYEKL. This CDR3 spans 15 amino acids. CDR3: CASSQGYAGGTEAFF. The CDR3 nucleotides are TGCGCCAGCAGCCAGGGGTATGCGGGTGGCACTGAAGCTTTCTTT.

The chain recombines TRBV28 with TRBJ1-4, with D possibly being TRBD1 (5 bases). Looked up from germline, CDR1 is MDHEN and CDR2 is SYDVKM. CDR3 size: 13 residues. With 1 base removed from V and 13 bases from J, the gap between germline ends came to 13 bases. The DNA for the CDR3 is TGTGCCAGCAGTTTATCGCGGGGCTGGCGACTGTTTTTT. Its protein product is CASSLSRGWRLFF.